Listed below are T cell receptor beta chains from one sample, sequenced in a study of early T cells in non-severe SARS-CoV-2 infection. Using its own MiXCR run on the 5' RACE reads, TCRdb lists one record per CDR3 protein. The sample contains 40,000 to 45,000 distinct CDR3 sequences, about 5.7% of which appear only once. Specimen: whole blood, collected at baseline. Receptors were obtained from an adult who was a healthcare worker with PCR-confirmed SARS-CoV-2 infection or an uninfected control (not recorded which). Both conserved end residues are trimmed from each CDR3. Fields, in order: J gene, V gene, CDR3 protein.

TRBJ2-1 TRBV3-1 ASSLGRGSGGHSYNEQF
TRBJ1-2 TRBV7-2 ASSTPIFPGYT
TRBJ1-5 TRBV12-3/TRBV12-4 ASSLKGAGISNQPQH
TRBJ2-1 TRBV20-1 SARPPIREQYNEQF
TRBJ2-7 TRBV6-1 ASSVPGTDSYEQY
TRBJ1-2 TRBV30 AWSKGTLYGYT
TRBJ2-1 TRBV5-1 ASSVTSVSAEQF
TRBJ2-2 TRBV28 ASSLPGAGELF
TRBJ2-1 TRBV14 ASSQGTFNEQF
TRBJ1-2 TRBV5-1 ASSLDGYT
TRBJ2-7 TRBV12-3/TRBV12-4 ASSYSRGPYEQY
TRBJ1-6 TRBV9 ASSVDGRGNSPLH
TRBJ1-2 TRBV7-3 ASSLNGDGYT
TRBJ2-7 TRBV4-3 ASSQEADFYEQY
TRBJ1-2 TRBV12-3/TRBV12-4 ASSLNLGGNYGYT
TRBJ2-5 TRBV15 ATSMPREGQETQY
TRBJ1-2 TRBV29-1 SAVGAPEGYT
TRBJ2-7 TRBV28 ASSLWAREVGEQY
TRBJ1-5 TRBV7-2 ASSLKGGSNQPQH
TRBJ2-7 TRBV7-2 ASSPTLIPYEQY
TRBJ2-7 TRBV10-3 AISSYGPGYEQY
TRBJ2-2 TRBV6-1 ASDYSGVNTGELF
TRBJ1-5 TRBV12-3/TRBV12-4 ASTEWGAGQPQH
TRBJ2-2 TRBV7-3 ASRMAGGTGELF
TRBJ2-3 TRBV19 ASSRNRDDTQY
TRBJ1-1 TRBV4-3 ASSQWGRTLNTEAF
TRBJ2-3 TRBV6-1 ASSIAGHTDTQY
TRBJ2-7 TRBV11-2 ASSLERDEQY
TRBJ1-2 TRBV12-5 ASGLGRTRYGYT